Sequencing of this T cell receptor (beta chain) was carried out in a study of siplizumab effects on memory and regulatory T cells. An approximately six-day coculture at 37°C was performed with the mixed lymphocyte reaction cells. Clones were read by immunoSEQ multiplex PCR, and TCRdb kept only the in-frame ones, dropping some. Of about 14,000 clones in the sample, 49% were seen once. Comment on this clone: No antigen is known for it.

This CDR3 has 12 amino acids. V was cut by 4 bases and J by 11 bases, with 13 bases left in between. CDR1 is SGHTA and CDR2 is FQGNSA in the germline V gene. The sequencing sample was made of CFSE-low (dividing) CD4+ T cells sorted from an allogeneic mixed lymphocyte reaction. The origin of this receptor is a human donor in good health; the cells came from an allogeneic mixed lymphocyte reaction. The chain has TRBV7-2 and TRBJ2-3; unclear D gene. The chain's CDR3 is CASSSSLMRQYF. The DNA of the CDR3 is TGTGCCAGCAGCTCGAGCCTTATGAGGCAGTATTTT.